The 14 T cell receptor beta chains below come from one sample, sequenced in a study of PD-1 blockade in classical Hodgkin lymphoma. Patients all relapsed after autologous stem cell transplantation, and there was variation in brentuximab vedotin exposure. Assay: immunoSEQ multiplex PCR; the TCRdb copy retains only in-frame clones and omits some. The sample gives 40,000 to 45,000 clones, about 77% of which show up once; about an eighth is in the top ten. The sequencing here drew on peripheral blood mononuclear cells (PBMCs), taken at baseline. Receptors were obtained from a human donor with classical Hodgkin lymphoma.

On this clone itself: Mismatch with germline at one junction end may stem from a read error. The chain links TRBV27 to TRBJ2-7, with 7 bases matching TRBD2. The CDR3 extends over 12 amino acids. Per germline, CDR1 MNHEY and CDR2 SMNVEV (reference sequence). This CDR3 reads CVSGAGSYEQYF. CDR3 nucleotides: TGTGTCAGCGGGGCGGGGTCCTACGAGCAGTACTTC.

This clone was seen a few times. The J gene is TRBJ1-2, the V gene TRBV7-9; D gene ambiguous. Germline V gene sequence: CDR1 SEHNR, CDR2 FQNEAQ (reference sequence). The germline V and J ends were trimmed by 4 bases and 3 bases, with 12 bases remaining between them. This CDR3 has 14 amino acids. DNA for the CDR3: TGTGCCAGCAGCTCACCCCAGGTAGACTATGGCTACACCTTC. Its protein product is CASSSPQVDYGYTF.

The rearrangement joins TRBV7-9 to TRBJ1-5, with 12 positions matching TRBD1. The CDR3 contains 16 residues. Per germline, CDR1 SEHNR and CDR2 FQNEAQ (reference sequence). The V segment lost 5 bases and the J segment 4 bases; nucleotides outside the gene matches: 6. DNA of the CDR3: TGTGCCAGCAGCGCAGGGACAGGGGGCGGGAATCAGCCCCAGCATTTT. This translates into CASSAGTGGGNQPQHF.

V is TRBV7-3 and J is TRBJ2-5; D assignment may be TRBD1 or TRBD2 (5 bases each). Deletions cut 5 bases from V and 2 bases from J, with 9 bases between. Germline V gene data show CDR1 as SGHTA and CDR2 as FQGTGA. This CDR3 spans 13 amino acids. CDR3 sequence (DNA): TGTGCCAGCAGCCGGGACCTACAAGAGACCCAGTACTTC. Translated: CASSRDLQETQYF.

The chain couples TRBV10-1 to TRBJ2-7; 9 bases are shared with TRBD1. Trimming took 9 bases from V and 6 from J; bases not matched to a gene: 9. Germline loops: CDR1 WNHNN, CDR2 SYGVQD (reference sequence). The CDR3 length is 13 residues. In nucleotides, the CDR3 is TGCGCCAGACGGGACAGGGCTGTGGGCGAGCAGTACTTC. This translates into CARRDRAVGEQYF.

This rearrangement joins TRBV7-2 to TRBJ1-1, with D uncertain. Looked up from germline, CDR1 is SGHTA and CDR2 is FQGNSA. V dropped 1 base and J dropped 5 bases, with 11 bases sitting between them. The CDR3 covers 14 residues. The CDR3: CASSLDLGGTEAFF. CDR3 nucleotide sequence: TGTGCCAGCAGCTTAGATCTTGGAGGAACTGAAGCTTTCTTT.

The chain couples TRBV5-1 to TRBJ1-6; tentatively, D is TRBD1 (5 bases). V was trimmed by 5 bases and J by 10 bases, leaving 10 bases between them. CDR1 and CDR2 (germline): SGHRS, YFSETQ. The CDR3 is 12 residues long. CDR3 bases: TGCGCCAGCAGTCCCGACAGCTCACCCCTCCACTTT. Its protein product is CASSPDSSPLHF.

This clone was found once. The chain uses TRBV4-1 and TRBJ2-5; tentatively, D is TRBD2 (5 bases). The ends were cut back, 3 bases at V and 2 bases at J, with 16 bases in the middle. Germline lookup yields CDR1 MGHRA and CDR2 YSYEKL. This CDR3 region has 16 residues. This chain's CDR3 is CASSHPPRGTQETQYF. The CDR3 DNA reads as TGCGCCAGCAGCCACCCCCCACGGGGTACTCAAGAGACCCAGTACTTC.

This rearrangement joins TRBV5-1 to TRBJ1-5; D may be TRBD1 (5 bases). From germline, CDR1 is SGHRS and CDR2 YFSETQ. Between the trimmed V and J ends, which lost 4 bases and 7 bases, there was a span of 21 bases. The CDR3 is 16 amino acids. The CDR3 reads CASSLGPGGEGQPQHF. The CDR3 bases are TGCGCCAGCAGCCTTGGACCGGGGGGGGAAGGCCAGCCCCAGCATTTT. The full variable domain, in which reference TRBV5-1 and TRBJ1-5 provide the parts outside the CDR3, is KAGVTQTPRYLIKTRGQQVTLSCSPISGHRSVSWYQQTPGQGLQFLFEYFSETQRNKGNFPGRFSGRQFSNSRSEMNVSTLELGDSALYLCASSLGPGGEGQPQHFGDGTRLSIL.

This clone is a singleton in its sample. The V and J genes are TRBV18 and TRBJ2-2, with 12 bases lining up with TRBD2. The CDR3 length is 18 residues. Germline trimming cut 1 base from V and 1 base from J; bases unmatched to any gene: 4. In germline, CDR1 is KGHSH, CDR2 LQKENI. CDR3: CASSPLRTSGVNTGELFF. The CDR3 region has the DNA TGTGCCAGCTCACCACTTAGGACTAGCGGGGTGAACACCGGGGAGCTGTTTTTT.

This clone was counted only a few times. The J gene is TRBJ2-7, the V gene TRBV5-1, with TRBD1 matching over 12 bases. The CDR3 totals 15 residues. Germline CDR1 is SGHRS and CDR2 is YFSETQ. The V and J ends lost 6 bases and 4 bases, in that order; junction bases with no gene match: 8. Here the CDR3 DNA reads TGCGCCAGCACATGGGGGGACAGGGGGCAGTACGAGCAGTACTTC. It encodes CASTWGDRGQYEQYF.

The chain has TRBV10-2 and TRBJ1-3, with D tentatively TRBD1 (6 bases). This CDR3 has 15 residues. V was shortened by 4 bases and J by 7 bases, with 17 bases between the two germline ends. Germline V gene sequence: CDR1 WSHSY, CDR2 SAAADI. The CDR3 reads CASSAWTDSGNTIYF. CDR3 coding DNA: TGCGCCAGCAGTGCCTGGACAGACAGTGGCAACACCATATATTTT.

The chain employs TRBV6-1 and TRBJ2-7, with no clear D. V was pared by 6 bases and J by 4 bases, with 13 bases between. Germline CDR1 and CDR2: MNHNS and SASEGT. This CDR3 has 13 amino acids. The DNA for the CDR3 is TGTGCCAGCAGCGCGTGGGTGGGGTACGAGCAGTACTTC. Its protein is CASSAWVGYEQYF.

The rearrangement joins TRBV27 to TRBJ2-7, with TRBD1 matching 9 bases. Per germline, CDR1 MNHEY and CDR2 SMNVEV (reference sequence). The ends lost 0 bases at V and 2 bases at J; junction bases unmatched: 5. There are 16 residues in the CDR3. CDR3 DNA: TGTGCCAGCAGTTTATCAAGGACAGGGGTTCCCTACGAGCAGTACTTC. Translation: CASSLSRTGVPYEQYF.